The 20 T cell receptor beta chains presented below share a single source sample, sequenced in a study of identical twins. MiXCR was run by TCRdb on the 5' RACE reads, yielding one entry per CDR3 protein. The sample contains roughly 250,000 distinct CDR3 sequences, around an eighth of which appear only once. The sequenced sample consisted of memory (CD45RO+) T cells sorted from blood. These receptors were obtained from a woman aged 18-30 years in good health.

This clonotype was recorded a few times. The chain combines TRBV4-3 with TRBJ2-1; D may be TRBD1 (5 bases). Per germline, CDR1 LGHNA and CDR2 YSLEER. Between the trimmed V and J ends, which lost 0 bases and 0 bases, there was a span of 15 bases. The CDR3 consists of 18 residues. DNA of the CDR3: TGCGCCAGCAGCCAAGATCATCAGGGTGTCCTCTCCTACAATGAGCAGTTCTTC. Protein sequence: CASSQDHQGVLSYNEQFF.

This clonotype was detected only a few times. This rearrangement joins TRBV5-1 to TRBJ2-1; D is ambiguous. The CDR3 runs to 15 residues. From germline, CDR1 is SGHRS and CDR2 YFSETQ. Trimming removed 0 bases from V and 2 bases from J, with 9 bases in between. This chain's CDR3 is CASSLEPPPYNEQFF. DNA of the CDR3: TGCGCCAGCAGCTTGGAGCCGCCCCCCTACAATGAGCAGTTCTTC.

This chain uses TRBV6-1 with TRBJ2-7; D gene ambiguous. Germline V gives CDR1 MNHNS, CDR2 SASEGT. The CDR3 length is 15 residues. V shed 7 bases and J shed 2 bases, with 18 bases lying between them. The DNA of the CDR3 is TGTGCCAGCACCAGACAAGTCGGGCGTACCTACGAGCAGTACTTC. This gives the protein CASTRQVGRTYEQYF.

Regarding this clonotype: A much bigger clone sits one base away, suggesting this may be a read error. The chain combines TRBV20-1 with TRBJ2-7; 8 bases are shared with TRBD2. The CDR3 loop spans 14 amino acids. From germline, CDR1 is DFQATT and CDR2 SNEGSKA (reference sequence). DNA for the CDR3: TGCAGGGCTAGGGGTTTAGCGGGACCCTACGAGCAGTACTTC. This gives the protein CRARGLAGPYEQYF.

The V gene is TRBV3-1, the J gene TRBJ1-1; D unresolved. This CDR3 comprises 13 residues. V gave up 4 bases and J gave up 4 bases, with 10 bases separating them. Germline V lookup: CDR1 LGHDT, CDR2 YNNKEL (reference sequence). The DNA for the CDR3 is TGTGCCAGCAGCCCCTTCGCGGGCACTGAAGCTTTCTTT. It yields the protein CASSPFAGTEAFF.

This clonotype showed up just a few times. The chain uses TRBV30 and TRBJ1-2, with D unclear. Trimming removed 0 bases at V and 6 bases at J, with 29 bases between. The CDR3 has 19 residues. Per the germline V gene, CDR1 is GTSNPN and CDR2 is SVGIG (reference sequence). The CDR3, as DNA: TGTGCCTGGAGTGTAACGGGTGTGTGGGGTAGTAGGGATATGGATGGCTACACCTTC. Residues: CAWSVTGVWGSRDMDGYTF.

This clonotype was detected a few times. The V call is TRBV10-1, the J call TRBJ2-3; either TRBD1 or TRBD2 may fit D (5 bases each). Germline loops: CDR1 WNHNN, CDR2 SYGVQD (reference sequence). Trimming shortened V by 10 bases and J by 2 bases, and 13 bases separated the two germline ends. There are 13 residues in the CDR3. The CDR3 DNA is TGCGCCACCAGACGGGACCACACAGATACGCAGTATTTT. It specifies CATRRDHTDTQYF.

This clonotype occurred many times. The chain has TRBV6-1 and TRBJ2-5; 10 nucleotides match TRBD2. This CDR3 contains 16 residues. V shed 2 bases, J shed 7 bases, and the junction held 10 bases outside the gene matches. Germline V gene lookup returns CDR1 MNHNS and CDR2 SASEGT. CDR3 amino acids: CASSESSSGRRGTQYF. The CDR3 region has the DNA TGTGCCAGCAGTGAATCAAGTAGCGGGAGGCGTGGGACCCAGTACTTC.

This clonotype was found once. CDR3 nucleotides: TGTGCCAGCAGTCGACCTAGCATCCCCGGGGAGCTGTTTTTT. It encodes CASSRPSIPGELFF. V is TRBV6-1 and J is TRBJ2-2, with D possibly being TRBD2 (5 bases). Trimming took 5 bases from V and 6 from J, leaving 13 bases between them. Germline-derived CDR1 and CDR2 are MNHNS and SASEGT. The CDR3 runs to 14 residues.

This clonotype was detected only a few times. The rearrangement uses TRBV5-1 and TRBJ2-1, with 8 bases matching TRBD2. This CDR3 comprises 15 residues. The germline CDR1 and CDR2 sequences are SGHRS and YFSETQ. The V and J ends lost 7 bases and 9 bases, in that order; junction bases with no gene match: 15. The CDR3 nucleotides are TGCGCCAGCGGGATTAGCGGGGCGGCGGGGGCTGAGCAGTTCTTC. Protein sequence: CASGISGAAGAEQFF.

The chain has TRBV5-6 and TRBJ1-2, with 9 positions matching TRBD1. From germline, CDR1 is SGHDT and CDR2 YYEEEE. CDR3 length: 13 residues. The V and J ends lost 4 bases and 6 bases, in that order; junction bases with no gene match: 4. CDR3: CASSQRQGDGYTF. In DNA form, the CDR3 reads TGTGCCAGCAGCCAAAGACAGGGGGATGGCTACACCTTC.

The rearrangement joins TRBV20-1 to TRBJ2-3; 12 nucleotides align to TRBD2. The CDR3 runs to 14 residues. CDR1 DFQATT and CDR2 SNEGSKA come from the germline V gene (reference sequence). The trim removed 6 bases at V and 3 bases at J, leaving 4 bases unmatched. The CDR3 loop is CSAETSGRTDTQYF. DNA for the CDR3: TGCAGTGCAGAGACTAGCGGGAGAACAGATACGCAGTATTTT.

The table lists this clonotype with a few counts. The rearrangement uses TRBV6-5 and TRBJ1-1; perhaps TRBD1 as D (6 bases). The CDR3 has 15 amino acids. The V and J ends lost 2 bases and 6 bases respectively, with 16 bases between them. Germline V lookup: CDR1 MNHEY, CDR2 SVGAGI. Here the CDR3 DNA reads TGTGCCAGCAGTTACGGGGGCAGCCGAATGGCTGAAGCTTTCTTT. This sequence encodes CASSYGGSRMAEAFF.

This clonotype was detected many times. The V and J genes are TRBV29-1 and TRBJ2-1; D is uncertain. Trimming took off 4 bases at V and 1 base at J, with 2 bases between the two ends. The germline V gene has CDR1 SQVTM and CDR2 ANQGSEA. The CDR3 consists of 11 residues. The DNA for the CDR3 is TGCAGCGTTGGGTCCTACAATGAGCAGTTCTTC. Translation: CSVGSYNEQFF.

This clonotype was detected only a few times. The rearrangement links TRBV18 to TRBJ1-2; D uncertain. V dropped 5 bases and J dropped 1 base, with 11 bases sitting between them. There are 14 residues in the CDR3. Germline V lookup: CDR1 KGHSH, CDR2 LQKENI. The CDR3 is CASSTGPGNYGYTF. Written as DNA, the CDR3 is TGTGCCAGCTCAACTGGCCCCGGTAACTATGGCTACACCTTC.

This clonotype occurred once. The CDR3 DNA is TGCAGTGCTAGCACCCTTGCGGGGGGTTACAATGAGCAGTTCTTC. This codes for CSASTLAGGYNEQFF. The rearrangement uses TRBV20-1 and TRBJ2-1; 8 nucleotides align to TRBD2. Per germline, CDR1 DFQATT and CDR2 SNEGSKA (reference sequence). This CDR3 is 15 amino acids long. V was pared by 3 bases and J by 4 bases, with 8 bases of the junction left unmatched.

The chain is built from TRBV20-1 and TRBJ2-2, with 9 bases that match TRBD2. CDR3 length equals 15 residues. Per the germline V gene, CDR1 is DFQATT and CDR2 is SNEGSKA (reference sequence). V shed 2 bases and J 4 bases; nucleotides not matched to a gene: 5. This chain's CDR3 is CSARSLAGSTGELFF. Here the CDR3 DNA reads TGCAGTGCTAGATCCCTAGCGGGAAGCACCGGGGAGCTGTTTTTT.

The CDR3 here is CASSSLTADEQFF. The DNA of the CDR3 is TGCGCCAGCAGCAGCTTGACGGCGGATGAGCAGTTCTTC. The chain recombines TRBV5-1 with TRBJ2-1; D gene uncertain. CDR1 and CDR2 from the germline V gene are SGHRS and YFSETQ. The ends were cut back, 4 bases at V and 8 bases at J, with 13 bases in the middle. This CDR3 has 13 amino acids.

This clonotype was observed a handful of times. The V call is TRBV29-1, the J call TRBJ2-1; D might be TRBD2 (5 bases). The CDR3 sequence is 14 residues long. Trimming removed 6 bases at V and 4 bases at J, with 16 bases between. Germline V gives CDR1 SQVTM, CDR2 ANQGSEA. This CDR3 reads CSVPTSGSYNEQFF. CDR3 DNA sequence: TGCAGCGTACCCACTTCGGGGAGTTACAATGAGCAGTTCTTC.

CDR3: CASSVDAGRLQYF. The CDR3, as DNA: TGTGCCAGCAGCGTAGATGCCGGACGGTTGCAGTACTTC. The chain has TRBV9 and TRBJ2-7; D not certain. Trimming removed 0 bases at V and 9 bases at J, with 13 bases between. The germline gives CDR1 SGDLS, CDR2 YYNGEE. The CDR3 totals 13 residues.